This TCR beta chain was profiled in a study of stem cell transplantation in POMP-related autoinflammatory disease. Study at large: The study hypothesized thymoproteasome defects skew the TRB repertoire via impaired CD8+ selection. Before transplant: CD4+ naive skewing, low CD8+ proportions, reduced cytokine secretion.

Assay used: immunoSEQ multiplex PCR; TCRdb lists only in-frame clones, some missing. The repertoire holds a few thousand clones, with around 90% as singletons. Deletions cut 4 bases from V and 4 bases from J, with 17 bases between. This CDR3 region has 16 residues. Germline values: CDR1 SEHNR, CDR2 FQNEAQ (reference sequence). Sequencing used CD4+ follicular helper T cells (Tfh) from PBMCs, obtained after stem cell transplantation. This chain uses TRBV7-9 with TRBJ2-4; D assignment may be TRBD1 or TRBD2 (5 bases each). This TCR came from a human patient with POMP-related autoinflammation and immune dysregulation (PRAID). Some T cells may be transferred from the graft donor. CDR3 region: CASSYVPGGAKNIQYF. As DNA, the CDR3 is TGTGCCAGCAGCTACGTGCCTGGGGGAGCGAAAAACATTCAGTACTTC.